The 19 T cell receptor beta chains given below trace back to one sample, sequenced in a study of cytomegalovirus exposure and HLA in healthy donors. The PCR employed 60 Vbeta primers together with 13 Jbeta primers. Assay used: immunoSEQ multiplex PCR; TCRdb lists only in-frame clones, some missing. The sample holds 100,000 to 150,000 clones, roughly 79% seen once. Sequenced material: PBMCs. The receptors derive from a woman aged 45-59 years in good health and CMV-seronegative.

This clone was counted only a few times. This chain uses TRBV19 with TRBJ1-1; 7 bases agree with TRBD1. This CDR3 is built from 16 residues. Germline lookup yields CDR1 LNHDA and CDR2 SQIVND (reference sequence). V gave up 5 bases and J gave up 1 base; unmatched junction bases: 10. The CDR3 sequence: CASSSQFGTANTEAFF. CDR3 nucleotide sequence: TGTGCCAGTAGTTCCCAATTTGGGACAGCGAACACTGAAGCTTTCTTT.

This chain joins TRBV7-8 and TRBJ1-5; 8 bases agree with TRBD1. Germline-derived CDR1 and CDR2 are SGHVS and FQNEAQ. The CDR3 length is 13 residues. V was pared by 4 bases and J by 11 bases, with 7 bases of the junction left unmatched. CDR3 DNA sequence: TGTGCCAGCAGCTCCCGGACAGGGTTTGCCCAGCATTTT. The encoded protein is CASSSRTGFAQHF.

The V and J genes are TRBV30 and TRBJ1-2, with D possibly TRBD1 on 6 matching bases. The V gene lost 2 bases and the J gene lost 4 bases, with 17 bases spanning the gap. The CDR3 has 15 residues. Germline V gene sequence: CDR1 GTSNPN, CDR2 SVGIG (reference sequence). The CDR3 reads CAWSLQGRGSYGYTF. The CDR3 DNA is TGTGCCTGGAGTCTTCAGGGGCGCGGTTCCTATGGCTACACCTTC.

The rearrangement links TRBV12-5 to TRBJ2-5; 7 bases map to TRBD1. This CDR3 is built from 13 residues. The germline V gene encodes CDR1 LGHNT and CDR2 FRNRAP. The V segment lost 5 bases and the J segment 1 base; nucleotides outside the gene matches: 1. The DNA for the CDR3 is TGTGCTAGTGGTCGACAGGGCCAAGAGACCCAGTACTTC. It yields the protein CASGRQGQETQYF.

The chain employs TRBV28 and TRBJ2-7; D remains unclear. Trimming pared 6 bases from V and 6 bases from J, leaving 9 bases between. This CDR3 is 11 amino acids long. Germline lookup yields CDR1 MDHEN and CDR2 SYDVKM. CDR3 nucleotides: TGTGCCAGCAGCTCGGGTGGCGAGCAGTACTTC. Translated, it gives CASSSGGEQYF.

This clone appeared a single time. DNA for the CDR3: TGTGCCAGCAGCTTACAGATTATCAGCTCCTACGAGCAGTACTTC. The encoded protein is CASSLQIISSYEQYF. The chain joins TRBV11-2 to TRBJ2-7; D ambiguous. The CDR3 covers 15 residues. With 2 bases removed from V and 0 bases from J, the gap between germline ends came to 11 bases. The germline V gene has CDR1 SGHAT and CDR2 FQNNGV.

The chain combines TRBV5-1 with TRBJ2-5, with 9 bases lining up with TRBD1. There are 14 residues in the CDR3. Germline-derived CDR1 and CDR2 are SGHRS and YFSETQ. Germline trimming cut 6 bases from V and 5 bases from J; bases unmatched to any gene: 8. Here the CDR3 DNA reads TGCGCCAGCACTGGACAGGGGCGCGTGGAGACCCAGTACTTC. Its translation: CASTGQGRVETQYF.

This clone was counted a few times. The V call is TRBV6-5, the J call TRBJ1-2, with a tentative D call TRBD1 (6 bases). The CDR3 runs to 14 residues. In germline, CDR1 is MNHEY, CDR2 SVGAGI. V lost 6 bases and J lost 10, with 21 bases in between. The DNA of the CDR3 is TGTGCCAGCAGACTTGACCTCGGGACAATCTCCTACACCTTC. This encodes CASRLDLGTISYTF.

This rearrangement joins TRBV28 to TRBJ2-3; a weak D match, TRBD2 (6 bases). V gave up 6 bases and J gave up 0 bases, with 13 bases separating them. Germline CDR1 MDHEN, CDR2 SYDVKM. CDR3 length: 15 residues. The CDR3 here is CASSPRLGSTDTQYF. As DNA, the CDR3 is TGTGCCAGCAGCCCACGACTAGGAAGCACAGATACGCAGTATTTT.

Concerning this clone itself: Different DNA sequences within this sample yield the same CDR3. This chain joins TRBV28 and TRBJ2-5; D is perhaps TRBD1 (5 bases). This CDR3 spans 14 amino acids. V was cut by 5 bases and J by 1 base, with 11 bases left in between. CDR1 is MDHEN and CDR2 is SYDVKM in the germline V gene. CDR3 sequence reads: CASSVTRAQETQYF. CDR3 DNA sequence: TGTGCCAGCAGTGTCACCAGGGCCCAAGAGACCCAGTACTTC.

The rearrangement links TRBV7-6 to TRBJ2-5; D might be TRBD1 (6 bases). Trimming stripped 7 bases from V and 4 bases from J, with 19 bases between. The CDR3 runs to 15 residues. Germline CDR1 reads SGHVS; CDR2 reads FNYEAQ. The DNA for the CDR3 is TGTGCCAGCACCCTGGGAGCGGAAGGGGGAGAGACCCAGTACTTC. Protein: CASTLGAEGGETQYF.

This chain links TRBV18 with TRBJ2-2; 8 nucleotides align to TRBD1. J was trimmed by 0 bases and V by 3 bases; bases with no gene match: 3. CDR1 and CDR2 from the germline V gene are KGHSH and LQKENI. The CDR3 runs 16 residues. CDR3 nucleotide sequence: TGTGCCAGCTCACCGCAGGGGGCTACGAACACCGGGGAGCTGTTTTTT. As protein: CASSPQGATNTGELFF.

The V and J genes are TRBV5-1 and TRBJ2-6; D ambiguous. The CDR3 covers 14 residues. The V and J ends lost 9 bases and 0 bases respectively, with 10 bases between them. Germline CDR1 SGHRS, CDR2 YFSETQ. The CDR3 DNA is TGCGCCACTACGCCGGGCTCTGGGGCCAACGTCCTGACTTTC. It translates to CATTPGSGANVLTF.

The chain joins TRBV2 to TRBJ1-1; D call uncertain. This CDR3 region has 14 residues. Between the trimmed V and J ends, which lost 6 bases and 2 bases, there was a span of 13 bases. Per germline, CDR1 SNHLY and CDR2 FYNNEI. CDR3 bases: TGTGCCAGCAGGGTGAAGGAGGGCAACACTGAAGCTTTCTTT. This translates into CASRVKEGNTEAFF.

The chain links TRBV29-1 to TRBJ2-1; D not certain. Trimming took 3 bases from V and 0 from J, leaving 3 bases between them. The length of the CDR3 is 12 residues. Germline CDR1 is SQVTM and CDR2 is ANQGSEA. The DNA for the CDR3 is TGCAGCGTTGACAGCTCCTACAATGAGCAGTTCTTC. This codes for CSVDSSYNEQFF.

This chain joins TRBV18 and TRBJ2-2; 10 nucleotides align to TRBD2. With 5 bases clipped from V and 4 bases from J, the junction kept 13 bases outside the gene matches. The CDR3 is made up of 18 amino acids. Germline CDR1 reads KGHSH; CDR2 reads LQKENI. CDR3: CASSTTRASGSGTGELFF. The CDR3 DNA follows: TGTGCCAGCTCAACCACACGGGCTAGCGGGAGCGGCACCGGGGAGCTGTTTTTT.

A word on this clone: The junction differs from germline at one of its ends, possibly a read error. The chain is built from TRBV7-9 and TRBJ2-2; D perhaps matches TRBD1 (7 bases). Germline V gives CDR1 SEHNR, CDR2 FQNEAQ (reference sequence). The CDR3 extends over 16 amino acids. The CDR3 nucleotides are TGTTCCAGCAGCGACAGGGAGGAGTTCGACACCGGGGAGCTGTTTTTT. It yields the protein CSSSDREEFDTGELFF.

The V and J genes are TRBV21-1 and TRBJ1-1. TRBV21-1 is a documented pseudogene. This CDR3 comprises 15 residues. This CDR3 is CASSDRGRGWTEAFF. CDR3 nucleotide sequence: TGTGCCAGCAGCGATCGGGGGAGGGGTTGGACTGAAGCTTTCTTT.

The chain is built from TRBV28 and TRBJ1-4, with D possibly being TRBD1 (5 bases). This CDR3 comprises 15 residues. V lost 6 bases to trimming and J lost 2 bases, with 13 bases between them. Germline CDR1 reads MDHEN; CDR2 reads SYDVKM. The CDR3 region has the DNA TGTGCCAGCAGCCGGCAGGGAAATACTAATGAAAAACTGTTTTTT. Protein sequence: CASSRQGNTNEKLFF.